One and the same sample provided the 9 T cell receptor beta chains below, sequenced in a study of radiotherapy plus CTLA-4 blockade in lung cancer. Profiling relied on immunoSEQ multiplex PCR, and the TCRdb table lists in-frame clones only, not all of them. The sample holds roughly 50,000 clones; roughly 84% are singletons and the top ten take 7.8%. The source was peripheral blood, collected from a patient treated with radiotherapy plus ipilimumab. Receptor source: a human donor with non-small cell lung cancer whose response to radiotherapy plus ipilimumab could not be evaluated.

This chain uses TRBV7-9 with TRBJ2-7, with 8 bases matching TRBD2. The CDR3 loop spans 15 amino acids. Per germline, CDR1 SEHNR and CDR2 FQNEAQ (reference sequence). The trim removed 5 bases at V and 2 bases at J, leaving 8 bases unmatched. The CDR3, as DNA: TGTGCCAGCAGCCCCCTTGGACTAGCCACCTACGAGCAGTACTTC. As protein: CASSPLGLATYEQYF. The variable domain in full, completed from reference TRBV7-9 and TRBJ2-7, reads DTGVSQNPRHKITKRGQNVTFRCDPISEHNRLYWYRQTLGQGPEFLTYFQNEAQLEKSRLLSDRFSAERPKGSFSTLEIQRTEQGDSAMYLCASSPLGLATYEQYFGPGTRLTVT.

The rearrangement uses TRBV30 and TRBJ1-5, with 7 bases identical to TRBD1. The length of the CDR3 is 14 residues. With 2 bases clipped from V and 3 bases from J, the junction kept 4 bases outside the gene matches. CDR1 and CDR2 from the germline V gene are GTSNPN and SVGIG (reference sequence). CDR3 residues: CAWSPTGNNQPQHF. CDR3 in DNA: TGTGCCTGGAGTCCGACAGGGAACAATCAGCCCCAGCATTTT.

The genes are TRBV5-1 and TRBJ2-3; TRBD1 aligns across 10 bases. V lost 3 bases and J lost 0; bases outside the gene matches: 1. The germline V gene encodes CDR1 SGHRS and CDR2 YFSETQ. This CDR3 spans 15 amino acids. The CDR3 is CASSWTGGSTDTQYF. The DNA for the CDR3 is TGCGCCAGCAGCTGGACAGGGGGTAGCACAGATACGCAGTATTTT.

The chain recombines TRBV5-1 with TRBJ1-1; D might be TRBD1 (5 bases). This CDR3 region has 15 residues. The germline CDR1 and CDR2 sequences are SGHRS and YFSETQ. Trimming shortened V by 4 bases and J by 1 base, and 14 bases separated the two germline ends. CDR3 loop: CASSPTRQKNTEAFF. The CDR3 region has the DNA TGCGCCAGCAGCCCGACCCGACAGAAGAACACTGAAGCTTTCTTT. Based on the CDR3 plus reference TRBV5-1 and TRBJ1-1, the full variable domain is KAGVTQTPRYLIKTRGQQVTLSCSPISGHRSVSWYQQTPGQGLQFLFEYFSETQRNKGNFPGRFSGRQFSNSRSEMNVSTLELGDSALYLCASSPTRQKNTEAFFGQGTRLTVV.

This rearrangement joins TRBV9 to TRBJ1-6; D is unresolved. V was shortened by 2 bases and J by 8 bases, with 20 bases between the two germline ends. Per the germline V gene, CDR1 is SGDLS and CDR2 is YYNGEE. CDR3 length: 17 amino acids. In DNA, the CDR3 is TGTGCCAGCAGCGTTTTCCCATCGCGGCGTGCAGATTCACCCCTCCACTTT. This sequence encodes CASSVFPSRRADSPLHF.

This clone has only a few counts. V usage is TRBV6-5 and J usage is TRBJ2-7; 10 nucleotides align to TRBD2. This CDR3 contains 15 residues. With V trimmed by 6 bases and J by 7 bases, 12 bases remained unmatched. CDR1 is MNHEY, CDR2 SVGAGI, per germline. CDR3 DNA: TGTGCCAGCAGCCGGACAGCGGGAGGGCCGAGAGAGCAGTACTTC. Translated: CASSRTAGGPREQYF.

This chain uses TRBV21-1 with TRBJ1-2. TRBV21-1 is a listed pseudogene. The CDR3 has 14 amino acids. This CDR3 reads CASSKGGGPYGYTF. The CDR3, as DNA: TGTGCCAGCAGCAAAGGGGGGGGGCCTTATGGCTACACCTTC.

J is TRBJ1-5 and V is TRBV2, with D tentatively TRBD1 (6 bases). CDR1 and CDR2 (germline): SNHLY, FYNNEI. CDR3 length: 17 amino acids. Trimming took 5 bases from V and 2 from J, leaving 19 bases between them. The chain's CDR3 is CASSSGYRATRNQPQHF. The CDR3 coding sequence is TGTGCCAGCAGTTCTGGATACAGGGCAACTCGCAATCAGCCCCAGCATTTT.

The chain combines TRBV5-1 with TRBJ1-1, with 7 bases lining up with TRBD1. The length of the CDR3 is 16 residues. CDR1 and CDR2 from the germline V gene are SGHRS and YFSETQ. V trimming: 5 bases; J trimming: 0 bases; junction bases outside the gene matches: 10. CDR3 DNA: TGCGCCAGCAGTCCGGGCATGGGGACAGTGAACACTGAAGCTTTCTTT. This gives the protein CASSPGMGTVNTEAFF.